The 8 T cell receptor beta chains presented below share a single source sample, sequenced in a study of blood T cells in healthy people across ages. Primers used in a second PCR of roughly 6 to 11 cycles were a sample-barcoded 5' primer and a J-beta primer mix. MiXCR was run by TCRdb on the 5' RACE reads, yielding one entry per CDR3 protein. The data hold 1.5 million to 2 million distinct CDR3 sequences, with approximately 32% observed a single time. The sequencing input was blood. The receptors were sampled from a woman in her 30s in good health.

This chain uses TRBV7-8 with TRBJ2-5, with 7 nucleotides matching TRBD1. Germline V lookup: CDR1 SGHVS, CDR2 FQNEAQ. The CDR3 sequence is 15 residues long. V shed 8 bases and J 2 bases; nucleotides not matched to a gene: 11. The CDR3 loop reads CASGPHRGGQETQYF. CDR3 DNA: TGTGCCAGCGGCCCTCACAGGGGTGGTCAAGAGACCCAGTACTTC.

This clonotype turned up a few times. The J gene is TRBJ2-7, the V gene TRBV3-1; 11 positions agree with TRBD2. The CDR3 runs 15 residues. After removal of 4 bases from V and 7 bases from J, the junction contained 9 bases not matched to a gene. Per the germline V gene, CDR1 is LGHDT and CDR2 is YNNKEL (reference sequence). The CDR3 coding sequence is TGTGCCAGCAGCCCCATGGTAGCGGGAGGGAAGGAGCAGTACTTC. This gives the protein CASSPMVAGGKEQYF.

This clonotype was counted between two and nine times. The V call is TRBV7-9, the J call TRBJ2-4; D unclear. CDR1 SEHNR and CDR2 FQNEAQ come from the germline V gene (reference sequence). CDR3 size: 17 residues. V was cut by 2 bases and J by 1 base, with 15 bases left in between. This CDR3 is CASSLIPLTVAKNIQYF. The CDR3 DNA follows: TGTGCCAGCAGCTTAATTCCCCTAACGGTCGCCAAAAACATTCAGTACTTC.

The chain is built from TRBV15 and TRBJ2-7; a weak D match, TRBD2 (7 bases). The J call may be wrong; the DNA end is better matched by TRBJ2-5. CDR1 is LNHNV and CDR2 is YYDKDF in the germline V gene (reference sequence). This CDR3 is built from 15 residues. Here the CDR3 reads CATSREGAGVETQYF. CDR3 coding DNA: TGTGCCACCAGCAGAGAGGGGGCGGGAGTAGAGACCCAGTACTTC.

This clonotype has more than one count but fewer than ten. V gene TRBV10-3 combines with J gene TRBJ2-1, with 11 bases aligning to TRBD2. V was pared by 9 bases and J by 7 bases, with 5 bases of the junction left unmatched. The CDR3 runs 13 residues. CDR1 and CDR2 from the germline V gene are ENHRY and SYGVKD. Here the CDR3 DNA reads TGTGCCATAGGACTAGCGGGCGAGAATGAGCAGTTCTTC. Its protein is CAIGLAGENEQFF.

The chain joins TRBV13 to TRBJ2-2; no clear D gene. The length of the CDR3 is 15 residues. V was cut by 5 bases and J by 2 bases, with 12 bases left in between. Germline-derived CDR1 and CDR2 are PRHDT and FYEKMQ (reference sequence). The CDR3 bases are TGTGCCAGCAGCGGAGAGGCCGATAACACCGGGGAGCTGTTTTTT. The encoded protein is CASSGEADNTGELFF.

This sequence joins TRBV20-1 and TRBJ2-1; the D gene is possibly TRBD2 (6 bases). V lost 5 bases and J 6 bases, leaving 17 bases between the germline ends. In germline, CDR1 is DFQATT, CDR2 SNEGSKA (reference sequence). This CDR3 comprises 14 residues. Here the CDR3 reads CSAPRSGVRNEQFF. In DNA, the CDR3 is TGCAGTGCTCCCAGGTCGGGGGTACGCAATGAGCAGTTCTTC.

The sample holds a few counts of this clonotype. The chain combines TRBV14 with TRBJ2-7; D perhaps matches TRBD1 (5 bases). Germline values: CDR1 SGHDN, CDR2 FVKESK. This CDR3 region has 12 residues. V lost 3 bases to trimming and J lost 6 bases, with 9 bases between them. The CDR3 reads CASSQGPREQYF. As DNA, the CDR3 is TGTGCCAGCAGCCAGGGGCCCCGCGAGCAGTACTTC.